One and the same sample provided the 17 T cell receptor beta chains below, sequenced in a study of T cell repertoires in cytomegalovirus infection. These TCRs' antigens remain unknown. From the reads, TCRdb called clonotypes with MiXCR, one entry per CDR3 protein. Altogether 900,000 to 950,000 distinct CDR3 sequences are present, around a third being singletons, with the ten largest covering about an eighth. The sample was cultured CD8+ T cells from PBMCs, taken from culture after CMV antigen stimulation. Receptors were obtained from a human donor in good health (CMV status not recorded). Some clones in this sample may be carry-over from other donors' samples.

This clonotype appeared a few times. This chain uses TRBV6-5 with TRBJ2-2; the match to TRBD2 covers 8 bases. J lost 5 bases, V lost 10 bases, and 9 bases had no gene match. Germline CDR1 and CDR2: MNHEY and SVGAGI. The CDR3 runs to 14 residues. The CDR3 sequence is CATSGGSFTGELFF. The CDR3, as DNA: TGTGCCACCAGCGGGGGAAGTTTTACCGGGGAGCTGTTTTTT.

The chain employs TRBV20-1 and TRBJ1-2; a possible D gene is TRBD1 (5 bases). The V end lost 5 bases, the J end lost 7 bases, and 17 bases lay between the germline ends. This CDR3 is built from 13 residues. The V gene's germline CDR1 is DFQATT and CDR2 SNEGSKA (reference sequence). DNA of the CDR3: TGCAGTGCTCTCCCACAGGAGACCTTTGGCTACACCTTC. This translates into CSALPQETFGYTF.

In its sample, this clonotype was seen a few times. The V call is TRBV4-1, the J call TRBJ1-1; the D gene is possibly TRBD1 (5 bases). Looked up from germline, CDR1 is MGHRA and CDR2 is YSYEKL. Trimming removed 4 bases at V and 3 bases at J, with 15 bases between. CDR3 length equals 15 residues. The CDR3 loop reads CASSLGTTRDTEAFF. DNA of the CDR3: TGCGCCAGCAGCCTCGGGACTACACGGGACACTGAAGCTTTCTTT.

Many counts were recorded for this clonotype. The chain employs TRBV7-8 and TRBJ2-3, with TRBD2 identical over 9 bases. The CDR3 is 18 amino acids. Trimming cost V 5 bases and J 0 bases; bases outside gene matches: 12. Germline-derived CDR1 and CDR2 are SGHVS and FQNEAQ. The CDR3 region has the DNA TGTGCCAGCAGCCCCGAGGGGCGGGGGGGCCCAAGCACAGATACGCAGTATTTT. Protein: CASSPEGRGGPSTDTQYF.

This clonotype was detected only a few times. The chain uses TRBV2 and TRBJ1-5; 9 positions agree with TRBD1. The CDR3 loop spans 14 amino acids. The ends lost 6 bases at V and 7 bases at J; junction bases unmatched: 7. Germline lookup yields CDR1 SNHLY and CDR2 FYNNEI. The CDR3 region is CASRTGQGRQPQHF. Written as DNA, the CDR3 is TGTGCCAGCAGGACCGGACAGGGGCGACAGCCCCAGCATTTT.

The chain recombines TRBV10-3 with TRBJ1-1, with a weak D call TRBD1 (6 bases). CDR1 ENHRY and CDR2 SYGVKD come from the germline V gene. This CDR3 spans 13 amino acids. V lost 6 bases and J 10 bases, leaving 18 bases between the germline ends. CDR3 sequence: CAIRQRDTPSAFF. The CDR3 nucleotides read TGTGCCATCAGACAGCGGGACACCCCTTCAGCTTTCTTT.

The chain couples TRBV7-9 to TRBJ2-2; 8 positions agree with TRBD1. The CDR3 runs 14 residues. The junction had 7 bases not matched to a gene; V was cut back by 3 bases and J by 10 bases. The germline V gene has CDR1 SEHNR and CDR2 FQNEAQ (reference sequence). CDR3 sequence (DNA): TGTGCCAGCAGCTTCAGGGGGCGCGGGGAGGAGCTGTTTTTT. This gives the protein CASSFRGRGEELFF.

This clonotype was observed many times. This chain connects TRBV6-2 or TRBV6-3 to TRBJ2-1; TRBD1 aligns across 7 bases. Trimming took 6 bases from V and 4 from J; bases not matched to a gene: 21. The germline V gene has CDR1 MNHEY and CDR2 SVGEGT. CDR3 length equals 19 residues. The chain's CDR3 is CASRFFWVEPGQQYNEQFF. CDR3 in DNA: TGTGCCAGCAGATTCTTTTGGGTCGAACCGGGACAGCAATACAATGAGCAGTTCTTC.

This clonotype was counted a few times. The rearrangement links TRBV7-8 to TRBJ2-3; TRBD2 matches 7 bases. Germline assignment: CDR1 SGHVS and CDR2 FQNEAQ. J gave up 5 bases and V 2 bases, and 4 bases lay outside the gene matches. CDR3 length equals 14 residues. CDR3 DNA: TGTGCCAGCAGCTTAATATGGGAGGGAGATACGCAGTATTTT. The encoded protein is CASSLIWEGDTQYF. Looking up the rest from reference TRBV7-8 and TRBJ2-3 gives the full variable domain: GAGVSQSPRYKVAKRGQDVALRCDPISGHVSLFWYQQALGQGPEFLTYFQNEAQLDKSGLPSDRFFAERPEGSVSTLKIQRTQQEDSAVYLCASSLIWEGDTQYFGPGTRLTVL.

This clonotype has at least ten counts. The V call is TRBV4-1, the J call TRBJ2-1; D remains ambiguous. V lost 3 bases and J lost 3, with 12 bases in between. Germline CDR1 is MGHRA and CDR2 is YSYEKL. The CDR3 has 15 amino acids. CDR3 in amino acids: CASSQPREYYNEQFF. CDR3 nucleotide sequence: TGCGCCAGCAGCCAGCCCAGAGAATACTACAATGAGCAGTTCTTC.

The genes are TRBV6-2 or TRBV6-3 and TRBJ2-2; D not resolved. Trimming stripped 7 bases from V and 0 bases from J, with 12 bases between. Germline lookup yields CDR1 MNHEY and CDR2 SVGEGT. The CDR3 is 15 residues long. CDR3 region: CASTFRTANTGELFF. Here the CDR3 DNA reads TGTGCCAGCACCTTTCGGACGGCGAACACCGGGGAGCTGTTTTTT.

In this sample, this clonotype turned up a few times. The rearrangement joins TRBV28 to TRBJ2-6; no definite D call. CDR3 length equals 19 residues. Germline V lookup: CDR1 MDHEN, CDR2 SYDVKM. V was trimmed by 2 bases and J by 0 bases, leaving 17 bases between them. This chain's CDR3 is CASSLSRMGSFSGANVLTF. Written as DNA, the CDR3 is TGTGCCAGCAGTTTAAGTCGGATGGGATCTTTCTCTGGGGCCAACGTCCTGACTTTC.

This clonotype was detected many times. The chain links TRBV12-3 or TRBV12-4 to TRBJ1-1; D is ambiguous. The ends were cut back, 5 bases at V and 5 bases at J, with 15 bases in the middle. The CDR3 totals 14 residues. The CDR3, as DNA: TGTGCCAGCAGTCCTACGTCTGGGGTAACTGAAGCTTTCTTT. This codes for CASSPTSGVTEAFF.

CDR3 region: CASSAAPDSGELFF. For the CDR3, the DNA is TGTGCCAGCAGCGCCGCTCCTGACAGCGGGGAGCTGTTTTTT. The genes are TRBV9 and TRBJ2-2, with D perhaps matching TRBD1 (5 bases). Germline values: CDR1 SGDLS, CDR2 YYNGEE. The V end was cut by 3 bases, the J end by 7 bases, with 13 bases between. CDR3 length equals 14 residues.

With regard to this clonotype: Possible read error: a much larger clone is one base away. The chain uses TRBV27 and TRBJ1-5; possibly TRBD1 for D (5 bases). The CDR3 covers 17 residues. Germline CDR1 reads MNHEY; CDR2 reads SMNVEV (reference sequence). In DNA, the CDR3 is TGTGCCAGCAGTCCCGGGGCCCCTCTATATAGCAATCAGCCCCGGCATTTT. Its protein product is CASSPGAPLYSNQPRHF.

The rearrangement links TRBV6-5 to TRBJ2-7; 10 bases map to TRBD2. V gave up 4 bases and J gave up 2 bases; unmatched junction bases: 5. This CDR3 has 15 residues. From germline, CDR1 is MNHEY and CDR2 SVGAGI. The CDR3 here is CASSLAGGLPYEQYF. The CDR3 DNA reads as TGTGCCAGCAGTTTAGCGGGGGGCCTTCCCTACGAGCAGTACTTC.

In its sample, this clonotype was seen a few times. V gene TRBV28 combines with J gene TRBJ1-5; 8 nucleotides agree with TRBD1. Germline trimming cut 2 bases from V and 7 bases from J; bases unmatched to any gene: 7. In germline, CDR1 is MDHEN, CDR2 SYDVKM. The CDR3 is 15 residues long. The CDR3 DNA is TGTGCCAGCAGTTTACAGACAGGGGCGGGCCAGCCCCAGCATTTT. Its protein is CASSLQTGAGQPQHF.